The sequence of this T cell receptor (beta chain) was determined in a study of blood T cell repertoires in COVID-19. Study-level background: Acute-phase and convalescent COVID-19 samples originated in the United States, Italy and Spain. Nucleic acid was either cDNA or gDNA, and it came from T cells, B-cell-depleted T cells, or PBMCs.

In the original analysis: Scientists estimated how many nucleated cells there were by amplifying reference gene primers. The table came from immunoSEQ multiplex PCR; TCRdb's copy has only in-frame clones and leaves some out. That table is the source of V, J and clone size, and D and trimming were worked out from the DNA. The sample yields about 250,000 clones, around 88% seen once. In Seattle, patients joined the study during active infection and were tracked longitudinally. The source material was peripheral blood. The TCR comes from a woman aged 25 to 39 with COVID-19, enrolled during active disease.

As DNA, the CDR3 is TGTGCCAGCACCCCGGGACAGGGGTACAATGAGCAGTTCTTC. It yields the protein CASTPGQGYNEQFF. This chain connects TRBV6-5 to TRBJ2-1, with 10 bases identical to TRBD1. Germline values: CDR1 MNHEY, CDR2 SVGAGI. This CDR3 spans 14 amino acids. J gave up 4 bases and V 7 bases, and 4 bases lay outside the gene matches.